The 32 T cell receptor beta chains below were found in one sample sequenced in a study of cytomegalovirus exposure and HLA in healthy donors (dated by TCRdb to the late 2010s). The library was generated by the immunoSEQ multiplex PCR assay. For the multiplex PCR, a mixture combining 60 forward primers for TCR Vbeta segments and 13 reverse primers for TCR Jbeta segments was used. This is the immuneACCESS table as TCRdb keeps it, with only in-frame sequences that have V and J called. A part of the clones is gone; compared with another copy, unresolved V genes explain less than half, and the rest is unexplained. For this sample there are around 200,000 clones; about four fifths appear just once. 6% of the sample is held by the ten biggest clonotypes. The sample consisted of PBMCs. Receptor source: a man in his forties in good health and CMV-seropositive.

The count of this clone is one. Here the CDR3 reads CASSADGVWTDTQYF. CDR3 coding DNA: TGTGCCAGCAGCGCCGACGGGGTTTGGACAGATACGCAGTATTTT. The chain employs TRBV9 and TRBJ2-3, with TRBD2 as a possible D gene (5 bases). Germline CDR1 and CDR2: SGDLS and YYNGEE. This CDR3 spans 15 amino acids. Trimming left V 3 bases short and J 3 bases short, with 14 bases between.

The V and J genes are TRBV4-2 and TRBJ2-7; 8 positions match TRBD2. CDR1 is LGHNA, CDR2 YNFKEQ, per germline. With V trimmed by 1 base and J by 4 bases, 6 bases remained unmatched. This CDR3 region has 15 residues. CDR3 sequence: CASSQAAGGLYEQYF. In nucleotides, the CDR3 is TGTGCCAGCAGCCAAGCTGCGGGAGGTTTATACGAGCAGTACTTC.

CDR3 bases: TGTGCCAGCAGCGCCAGCGGGAACTCCTACAATGAGCAGTTCTTC. Protein sequence: CASSASGNSYNEQFF. The genes are TRBV9 and TRBJ2-1; 7 nucleotides agree with TRBD2. The CDR3 has 15 residues. Per germline, CDR1 SGDLS and CDR2 YYNGEE. Trimming cost V 3 bases and J 0 bases; bases outside gene matches: 3.

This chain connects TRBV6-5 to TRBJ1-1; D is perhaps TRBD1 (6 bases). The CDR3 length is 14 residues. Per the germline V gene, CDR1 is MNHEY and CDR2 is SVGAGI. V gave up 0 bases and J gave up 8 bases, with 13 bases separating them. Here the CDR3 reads CASSYSGSRGEAFF. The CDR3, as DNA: TGTGCCAGCAGTTACTCCGGAAGCAGGGGAGAAGCTTTCTTT.

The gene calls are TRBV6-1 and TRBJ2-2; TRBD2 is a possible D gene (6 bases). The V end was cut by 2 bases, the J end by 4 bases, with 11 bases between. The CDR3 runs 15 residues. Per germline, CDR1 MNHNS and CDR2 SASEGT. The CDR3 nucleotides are TGTGCCAGCAGTGAATATATGGGGGGCACCGGGGAGCTGTTTTTT. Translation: CASSEYMGGTGELFF.

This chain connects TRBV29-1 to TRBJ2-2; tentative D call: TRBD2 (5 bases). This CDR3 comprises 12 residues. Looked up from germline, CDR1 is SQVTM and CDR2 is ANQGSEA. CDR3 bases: TGCACGGGAAGGGATGACACCGGGGAGCTGTTTTTT. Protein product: CTGRDDTGELFF.

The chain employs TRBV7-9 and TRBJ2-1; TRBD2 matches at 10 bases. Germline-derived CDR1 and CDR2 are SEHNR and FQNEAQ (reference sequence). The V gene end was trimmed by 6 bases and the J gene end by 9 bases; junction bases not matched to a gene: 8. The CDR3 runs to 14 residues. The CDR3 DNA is TGTGCCAGCAGGCTAGCGGGAGTAAGGGGTGAGCAGTTCTTC. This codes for CASRLAGVRGEQFF.

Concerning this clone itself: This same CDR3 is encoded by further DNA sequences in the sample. CDR3 bases: TGCGCCAGCAGCAGGGACAGTCCGAACACTGAAGCTTTCTTT. It yields the protein CASSRDSPNTEAFF. The chain couples TRBV5-1 to TRBJ1-1; TRBD1 agrees at 7 bases. The CDR3 covers 14 residues. Losses at the gene ends were 4 bases for V and 1 base for J; bases not matched to a gene: 4. CDR1 and CDR2 from the germline V gene are SGHRS and YFSETQ.

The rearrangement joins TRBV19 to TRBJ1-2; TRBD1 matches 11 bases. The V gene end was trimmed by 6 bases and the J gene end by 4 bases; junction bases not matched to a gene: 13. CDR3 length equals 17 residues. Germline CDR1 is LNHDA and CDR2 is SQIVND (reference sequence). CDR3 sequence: CASSSRTGGLVAYGYTF. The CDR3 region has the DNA TGTGCCAGTAGCTCTCGGACAGGGGGCTTAGTTGCCTATGGCTACACCTTC.

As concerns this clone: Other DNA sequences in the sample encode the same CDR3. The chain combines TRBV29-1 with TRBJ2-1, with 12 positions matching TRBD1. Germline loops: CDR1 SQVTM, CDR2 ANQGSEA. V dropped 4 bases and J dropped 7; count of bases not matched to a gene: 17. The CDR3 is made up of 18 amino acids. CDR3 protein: CSVVTFLTGTGGKNEQFF. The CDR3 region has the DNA TGCAGCGTTGTAACCTTCCTTACCGGGACAGGGGGCAAAAATGAGCAGTTCTTC.

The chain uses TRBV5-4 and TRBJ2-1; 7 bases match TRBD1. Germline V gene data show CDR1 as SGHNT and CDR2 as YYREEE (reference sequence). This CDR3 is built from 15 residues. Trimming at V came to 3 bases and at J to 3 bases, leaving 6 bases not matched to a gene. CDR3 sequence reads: CASSSVRDSYNEQFF. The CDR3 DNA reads TGTGCCAGCAGCTCGGTCCGGGACAGCTACAATGAGCAGTTCTTC.

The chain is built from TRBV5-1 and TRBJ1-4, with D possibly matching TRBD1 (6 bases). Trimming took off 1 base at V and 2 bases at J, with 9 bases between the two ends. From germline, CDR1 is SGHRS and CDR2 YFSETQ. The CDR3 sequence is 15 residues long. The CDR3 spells CASSLRGTTNEKLFF. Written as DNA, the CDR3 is TGCGCCAGCAGCTTGAGGGGGACCACTAATGAAAAACTGTTTTTT.

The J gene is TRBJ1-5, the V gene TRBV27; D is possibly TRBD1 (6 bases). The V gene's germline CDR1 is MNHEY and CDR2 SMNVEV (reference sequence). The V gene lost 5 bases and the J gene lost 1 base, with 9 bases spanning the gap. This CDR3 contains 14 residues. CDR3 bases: TGTGCCAGCAGTAAGGGGGACAGCAATCAGCCCCAGCATTTT. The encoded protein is CASSKGDSNQPQHF.

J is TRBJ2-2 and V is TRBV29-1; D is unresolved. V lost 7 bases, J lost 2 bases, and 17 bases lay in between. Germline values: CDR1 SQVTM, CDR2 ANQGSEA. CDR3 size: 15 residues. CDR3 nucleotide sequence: TGCAGCGCCGCTCTTGGGCTAACAAACACCGGGGAGCTGTTTTTT. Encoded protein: CSAALGLTNTGELFF.

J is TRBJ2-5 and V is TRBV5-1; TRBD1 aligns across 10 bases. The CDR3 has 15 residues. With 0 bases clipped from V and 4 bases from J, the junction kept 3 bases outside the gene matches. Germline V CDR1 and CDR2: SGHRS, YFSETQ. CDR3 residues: CASSLDGQGVETQYF. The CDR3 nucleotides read TGCGCCAGCAGCTTGGATGGACAGGGGGTAGAGACCCAGTACTTC.

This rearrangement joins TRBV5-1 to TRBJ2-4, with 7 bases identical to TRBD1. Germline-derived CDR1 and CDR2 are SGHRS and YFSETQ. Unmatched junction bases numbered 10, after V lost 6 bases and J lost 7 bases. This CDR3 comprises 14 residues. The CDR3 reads CASIQTPGGNIQYF. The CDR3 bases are TGCGCCAGCATCCAAACCCCAGGGGGTAACATTCAGTACTTC. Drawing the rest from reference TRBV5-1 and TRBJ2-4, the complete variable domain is KAGVTQTPRYLIKTRGQQVTLSCSPISGHRSVSWYQQTPGQGLQFLFEYFSETQRNKGNFPGRFSGRQFSNSRSEMNVSTLELGDSALYLCASIQTPGGNIQYFGAGTRLSVL.

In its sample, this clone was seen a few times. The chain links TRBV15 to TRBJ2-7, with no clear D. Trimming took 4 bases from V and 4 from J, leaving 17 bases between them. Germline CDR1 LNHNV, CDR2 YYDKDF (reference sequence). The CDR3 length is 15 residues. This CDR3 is CATSKGDKAAYEQYF. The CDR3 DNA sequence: TGTGCCACCAGCAAAGGCGATAAGGCGGCTTACGAGCAGTACTTC.

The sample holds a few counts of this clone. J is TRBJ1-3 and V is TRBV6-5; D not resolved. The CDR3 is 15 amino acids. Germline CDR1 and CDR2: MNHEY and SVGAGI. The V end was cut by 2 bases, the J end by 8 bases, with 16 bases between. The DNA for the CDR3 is TGTGCCAGCAGTTACGAGCCGAATGGGCGGGACACCATATATTTT. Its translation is CASSYEPNGRDTIYF.

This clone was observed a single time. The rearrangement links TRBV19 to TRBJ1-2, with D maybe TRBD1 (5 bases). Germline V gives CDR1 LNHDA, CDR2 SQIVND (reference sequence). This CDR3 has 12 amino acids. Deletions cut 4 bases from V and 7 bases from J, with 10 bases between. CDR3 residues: CASSKQGSGYTF. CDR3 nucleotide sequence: TGTGCCAGTAGTAAGCAGGGTAGTGGCTACACCTTC. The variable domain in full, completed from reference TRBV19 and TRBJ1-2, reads DGGITQSPKYLFRKEGQNVTLSCEQNLNHDAMYWYRQDPGQGLRLIYYSQIVNDFQKGDIAEGYSVSREKKESFPLTVTSAQKNPTAFYLCASSKQGSGYTFGSGTRLTVV.

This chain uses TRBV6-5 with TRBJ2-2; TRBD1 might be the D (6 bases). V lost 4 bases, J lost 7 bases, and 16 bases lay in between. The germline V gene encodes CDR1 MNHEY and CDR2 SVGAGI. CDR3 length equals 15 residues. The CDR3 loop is CASSSRQAQGGELFF. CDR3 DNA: TGTGCCAGCAGTTCCAGACAGGCCCAGGGCGGGGAGCTGTTTTTT.

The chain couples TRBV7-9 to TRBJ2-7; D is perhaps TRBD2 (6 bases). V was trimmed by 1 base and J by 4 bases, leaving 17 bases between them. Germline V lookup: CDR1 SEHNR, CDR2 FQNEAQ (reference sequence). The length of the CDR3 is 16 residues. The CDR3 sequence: CASSLGGGGPSYEQYV. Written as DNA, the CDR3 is TGTGCCAGCAGCTTAGGTGGCGGAGGGCCTTCGTACGAGCAGTACGTC.

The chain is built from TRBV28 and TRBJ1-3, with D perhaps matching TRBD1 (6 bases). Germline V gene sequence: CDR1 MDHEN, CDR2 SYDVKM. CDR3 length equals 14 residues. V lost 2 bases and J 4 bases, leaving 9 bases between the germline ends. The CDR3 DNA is TGTGCCAGCAGTTTACCACAGGGAGGAAACACCATATATTTT. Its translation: CASSLPQGGNTIYF.

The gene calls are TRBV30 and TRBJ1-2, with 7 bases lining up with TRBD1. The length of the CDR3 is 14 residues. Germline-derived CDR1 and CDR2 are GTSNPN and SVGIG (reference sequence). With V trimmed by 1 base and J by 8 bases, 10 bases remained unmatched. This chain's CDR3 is CAWSATRGGRGYTF. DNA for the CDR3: TGTGCCTGGAGTGCAACGAGAGGGGGCAGGGGCTACACCTTC. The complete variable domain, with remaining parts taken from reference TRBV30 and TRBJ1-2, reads SQTIHQWPATLVQPVGSPLSLECTVEGTSNPNLYWYRQAAGRGLQLLFYSVGIGQISSEVPQNLSASRPQDRQFILSSKKLLLSDSGFYLCAWSATRGGRGYTFGSGTRLTVV.

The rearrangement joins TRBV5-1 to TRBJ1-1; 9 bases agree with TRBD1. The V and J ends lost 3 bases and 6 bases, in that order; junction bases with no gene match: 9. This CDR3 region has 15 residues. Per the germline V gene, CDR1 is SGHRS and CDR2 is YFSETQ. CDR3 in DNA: TGCGCCAGCAGCTCCCGGGACAGGGAAACGGCTGAAGCTTTCTTT. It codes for CASSSRDRETAEAFF.

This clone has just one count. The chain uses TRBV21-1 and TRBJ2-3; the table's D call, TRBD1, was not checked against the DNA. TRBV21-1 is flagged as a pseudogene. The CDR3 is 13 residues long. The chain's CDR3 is CARQGPHTDTQYF. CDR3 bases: TGTGCCAGGCAGGGTCCACACACAGATACGCAGTATTTT.

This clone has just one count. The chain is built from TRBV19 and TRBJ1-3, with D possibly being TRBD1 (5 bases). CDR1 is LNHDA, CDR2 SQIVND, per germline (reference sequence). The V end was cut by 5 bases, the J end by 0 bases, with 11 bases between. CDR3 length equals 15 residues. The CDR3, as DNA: TGTGCCAGTAGTCCGACAGCGAGCTCTGGAAACACCATATATTTT. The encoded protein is CASSPTASSGNTIYF.

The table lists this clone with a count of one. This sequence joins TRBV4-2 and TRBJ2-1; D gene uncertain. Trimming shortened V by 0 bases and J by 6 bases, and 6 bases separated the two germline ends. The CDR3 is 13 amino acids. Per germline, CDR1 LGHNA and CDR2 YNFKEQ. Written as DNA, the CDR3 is TGTGCCAGCAGCCAAGATTTGGCCAATGAGCAGTTCTTC. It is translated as CASSQDLANEQFF.

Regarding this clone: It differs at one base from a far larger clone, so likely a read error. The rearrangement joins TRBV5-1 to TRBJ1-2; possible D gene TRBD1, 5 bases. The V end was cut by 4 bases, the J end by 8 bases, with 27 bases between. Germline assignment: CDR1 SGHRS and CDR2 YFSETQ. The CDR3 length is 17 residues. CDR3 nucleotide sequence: TGCGCCAGCAGCCTCCCGGACACTGAAATAGCAACAGGCGGCTACACCTTC. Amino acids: CASSLPDTEIATGGYTF. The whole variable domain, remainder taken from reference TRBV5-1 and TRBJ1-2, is KAGVTQTPRYLIKTRGQQVTLSCSPISGHRSVSWYQQTPGQGLQFLFEYFSETQRNKGNFPGRFSGRQFSNSRSEMNVSTLELGDSALYLCASSLPDTEIATGGYTFGSGTRLTVV.

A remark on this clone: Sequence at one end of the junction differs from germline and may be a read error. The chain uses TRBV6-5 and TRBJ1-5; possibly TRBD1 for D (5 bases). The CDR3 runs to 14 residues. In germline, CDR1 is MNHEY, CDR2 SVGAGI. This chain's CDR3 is CASSSQGSSQPQHF. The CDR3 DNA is TGTGCCAGCAGTAGTCAGGGTAGCAGTCAGCCCCAGCATTTT.

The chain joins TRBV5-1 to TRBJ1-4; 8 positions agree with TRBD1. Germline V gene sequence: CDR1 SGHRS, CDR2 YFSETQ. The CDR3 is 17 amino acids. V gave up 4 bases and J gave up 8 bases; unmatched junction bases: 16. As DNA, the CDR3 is TGCGCCAGCAGCGCAGGACAGGGTGGGATGACGATGGAAAAACTGTTTTTT. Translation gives CASSAGQGGMTMEKLFF.

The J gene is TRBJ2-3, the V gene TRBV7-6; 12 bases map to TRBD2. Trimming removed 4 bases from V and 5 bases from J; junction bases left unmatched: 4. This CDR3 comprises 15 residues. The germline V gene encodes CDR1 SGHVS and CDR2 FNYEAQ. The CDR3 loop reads CASSSLAGGVDTQYF. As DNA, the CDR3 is TGTGCCAGCAGCTCACTAGCGGGAGGAGTAGATACGCAGTATTTT.

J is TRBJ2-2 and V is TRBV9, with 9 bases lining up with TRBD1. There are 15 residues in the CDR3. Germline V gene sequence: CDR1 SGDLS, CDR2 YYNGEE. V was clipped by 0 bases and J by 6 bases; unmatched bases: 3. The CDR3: CASSVVTGGAGELFF. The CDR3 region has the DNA TGTGCCAGCAGCGTAGTGACAGGGGGGGCCGGGGAGCTGTTTTTT.